The source of this T cell receptor (beta chain) is a study of blood T cell repertoires in COVID-19. Study-wide background: Samples taken during acute and convalescent COVID-19 were collected in the United States, Italy and Spain. T cells, B-cell-depleted T cells, or PBMCs provided the cDNA or gDNA that served as material.

Per the study methods: The assay estimated nucleated cells by amplifying reference gene primers. The table came from immunoSEQ multiplex PCR; TCRdb's copy has only in-frame clones and leaves some out. The DNA gave D and trimming, while V, J and clone size come from that table. The sample records approximately 110,000 clones, roughly 81% being singletons. The CDR3 length is 13 residues. Germline assignment: CDR1 MNHEY and CDR2 SVGEGT. Trimming shortened V by 6 bases and J by 1 base, and 9 bases separated the two germline ends. This sequence was found in a human donor in a cohort sampled during active COVID-19. Sequencing was done on a sample of peripheral blood. The J gene is TRBJ1-1, the V gene TRBV6-2 or TRBV6-3; no definite D call. DNA for the CDR3: TGTGCCAGCAGCCCCCCGGGGAACACTGAAGCTTTCTTT. Its protein product is CASSPPGNTEAFF.